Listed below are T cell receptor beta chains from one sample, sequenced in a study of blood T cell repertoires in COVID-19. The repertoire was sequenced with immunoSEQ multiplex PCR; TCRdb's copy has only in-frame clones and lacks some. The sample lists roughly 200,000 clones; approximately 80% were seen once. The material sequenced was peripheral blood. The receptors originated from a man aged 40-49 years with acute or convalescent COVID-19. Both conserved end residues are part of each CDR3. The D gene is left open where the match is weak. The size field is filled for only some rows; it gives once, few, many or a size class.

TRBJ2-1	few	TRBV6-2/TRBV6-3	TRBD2	TGTGCCAGCAGTCGAAGCGGGAGCAATGAGCAGTTCTTC	CASSRSGSNEQFF
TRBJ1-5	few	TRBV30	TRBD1	TGTGCCTGGAGCTCGGGGACAGGCAGCAATCAGCCCCAGCATTTT	CAWSSGTGSNQPQHF
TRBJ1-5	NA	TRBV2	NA	TGTGCCAGCAGTGAATCAGGGTTTTCCCAGCCCCAGCATTTT	CASSESGFSQPQHF
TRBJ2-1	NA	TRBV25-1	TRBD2	TGTGCCAGTGGGGAATCAGCGGGATGGTCCTACAATGAGCAGTTCTTC	CASGESAGWSYNEQFF
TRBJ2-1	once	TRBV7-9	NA	TGTGCCAGCAGCTTATCCAGGGTAGAGAATGAGCAGTTCTTC	CASSLSRVENEQFF
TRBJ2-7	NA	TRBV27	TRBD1	TGTGCCAGCAGCAAACCGGGACAGGGCGTCCACGAGCAGTACTTC	CASSKPGQGVHEQYF
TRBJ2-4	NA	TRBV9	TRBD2	TGTGCCAGCAGCGTAGGGACTAGCGGAGATGGAGGAAACATTCAGTACTTC	CASSVGTSGDGGNIQYF
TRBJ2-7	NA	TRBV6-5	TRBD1	TGTGCCAGCAGCGAGAGGACAGGGTCATCCTACGAGCAGTACTTC	CASSERTGSSYEQYF
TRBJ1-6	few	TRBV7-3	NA	TGTGCCAGCAGCTTAACCGCAGATTCACCCCTCCACTTT	CASSLTADSPLHF
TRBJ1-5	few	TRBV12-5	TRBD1	TGTGCTAGTGGTCTTTCCGGGACAGGGCGAAGTAACAGCAATCAGCCCCAGCATTTT	CASGLSGTGRSNSNQPQHF
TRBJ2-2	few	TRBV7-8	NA	TGTGCCAGCAGCTTAAATGTGGCGGGAACCCCAACCGGGGAGCTGTTTTTT	CASSLNVAGTPTGELFF
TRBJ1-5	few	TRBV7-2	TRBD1	TGTGCCAGCAGCTTCTCCGGGACAGGGAGCGGTCAGCCCCAGCATTTT	CASSFSGTGSGQPQHF
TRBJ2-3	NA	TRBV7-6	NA	TGTGCCAGCAGCATCCCCCGAGGCCGCACAGATACGCAGTATTTT	CASSIPRGRTDTQYF
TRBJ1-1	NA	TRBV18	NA	TGTGCCAGCTCACCATTGGTCGGGGGTGGAATGAACACTGAAGCTTTCTTT	CASSPLVGGGMNTEAFF
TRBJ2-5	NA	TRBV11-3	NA	TGTGCCAGCAGCTTAGGAGGTCAGACCCAGTACTTC	CASSLGGQTQYF
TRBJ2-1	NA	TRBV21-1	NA	TGTGCCAGCAGCAAGGTCGGGACTAGCGGGAGTGGGGATGAGCAGTTCTTC	CASSKVGTSGSGDEQFF
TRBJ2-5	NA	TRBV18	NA	TGTGCCAGCTCACCTCCCACGAGGGAGACCCAGTACTTC	CASSPPTRETQYF
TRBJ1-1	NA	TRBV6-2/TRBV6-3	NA	TGTGCCAGCAGTTCCGGACAGATACACACTGAAGCTTTCTTT	CASSSGQIHTEAFF
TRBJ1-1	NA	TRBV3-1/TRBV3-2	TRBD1	TGTGCCAGCAGCAAACAGGGGGAGGCTTTCTTT	CASSKQGEAFF
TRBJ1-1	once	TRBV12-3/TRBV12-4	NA	TGTGCCAGCAGTTTGGATCAGGGCACTGAAGCTTTCTTT	CASSLDQGTEAFF
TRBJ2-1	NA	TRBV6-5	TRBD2	TGTGCCAGCAGCGCCGGGACTAGCTCCGATGAGCAGTTCTTC	CASSAGTSSDEQFF
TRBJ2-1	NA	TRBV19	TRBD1	TGTGCCAGTAGTATGCAGGGGGCGCGGTACAATGAGCAGTTCTTC	CASSMQGARYNEQFF
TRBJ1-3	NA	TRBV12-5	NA	TGTGCTAGTGGTCTAAACTCTGGAAACACCATATATTTT	CASGLNSGNTIYF
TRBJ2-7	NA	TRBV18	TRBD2	TGTGCCAGCTCACTCGGACTAGCAGCCGAGCAGTACTTC	CASSLGLAAEQYF
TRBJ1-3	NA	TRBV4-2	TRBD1	TGTGCCAGCAGCCGAAGGGACAGCTACACCATATATTTT	CASSRRDSYTIYF
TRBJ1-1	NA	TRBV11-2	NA	TGTGCCAGCACCTCGGACAGGAACACTGAAGCTTTCTTT	CASTSDRNTEAFF
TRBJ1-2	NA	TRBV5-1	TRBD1	TGCGCCAGCAGCTTGAGAGGACAGGGATATGGCTACACCTTC	CASSLRGQGYGYTF
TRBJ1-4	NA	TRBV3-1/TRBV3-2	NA	TGTGCCAGCAGCGCAGGCCCCAGGGGTGGTGAAAAACTGTTTTTT	CASSAGPRGGEKLFF
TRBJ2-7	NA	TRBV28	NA	TGTGCCAGCAGTCCCCCGAGCACCTCCTACGAGCAGTACTTC	CASSPPSTSYEQYF
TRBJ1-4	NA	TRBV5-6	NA	TGTGCCAGCAGCGCCGGAGGGTACCCTGAAAAACTGTTTTTT	CASSAGGYPEKLFF
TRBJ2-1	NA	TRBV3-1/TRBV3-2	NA	TGTGCCAGCAGCCGGATAAGGGGTGAGCAGTTCTTC	CASSRIRGEQFF
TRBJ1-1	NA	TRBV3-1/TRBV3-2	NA	TGTGCCAGCAGCCAAGTCAGGAACACTGAAGCTTTCTTT	CASSQVRNTEAFF
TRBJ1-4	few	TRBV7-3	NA	TGTGCCAGCAGCTTAACTCTTGCCCCGGGGCTGTTTTTT	CASSLTLAPGLFF
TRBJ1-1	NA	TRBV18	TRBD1	TGTGCCAGCTCACCGCTTCAGGGGGAGAACACTGAAGCTTTCTTT	CASSPLQGENTEAFF
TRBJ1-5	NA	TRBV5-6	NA	TGTGCCAGCAGCTATACCAGGGGAAACAATCAGCCCCAGCATTTT	CASSYTRGNNQPQHF
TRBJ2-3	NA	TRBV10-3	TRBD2	TGTGCCATCAGTGAGTCGAAAGCGGGAGGTTCAGATACGCAGTATTTT	CAISESKAGGSDTQYF
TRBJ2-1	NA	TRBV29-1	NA	TGCAGCGTCCTTCCCCCGGGGGTGCAGTTCTTC	CSVLPPGVQFF
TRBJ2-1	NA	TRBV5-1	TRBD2	TGCGCCAGCAGCTTGTTATCGAGCGGGGGGTACAATGAGCAGTTCTTC	CASSLLSSGGYNEQFF
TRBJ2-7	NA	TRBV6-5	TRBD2	TGTGCCAGCAGTCCACGAGCGGGAGGGCGAGGAGAGCAGTACTTC	CASSPRAGGRGEQYF
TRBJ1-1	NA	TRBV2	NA	TGTGCCAGCACTTCGGACAGAAAAAATGAAGCTTTCTTT	CASTSDRKNEAFF
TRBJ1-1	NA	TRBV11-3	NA	TGTGCCAGCAGCTTAGAGCCGGGTACTGAAGCTTTCTTT	CASSLEPGTEAFF
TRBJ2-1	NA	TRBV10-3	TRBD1	TGTGCCATCAGTGAGGGACAGGGGTCCTACAATGAGCAGTTCTTC	CAISEGQGSYNEQFF
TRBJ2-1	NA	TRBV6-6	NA	TGTGCCAGCAGTTACTCGAGAGCTAGAGTGAATGAGCAGTTCTTC	CASSYSRARVNEQFF
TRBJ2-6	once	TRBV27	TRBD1	TGTGCCAGCAGTCCCCTTGGACAGGGTGGAGGGGCCAACGTCCTGACTTTC	CASSPLGQGGGANVLTF
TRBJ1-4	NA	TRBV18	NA	TGTGCCAGCTCACCACCGGGAGCAACTAATGAAAAACTGTTTTTT	CASSPPGATNEKLFF
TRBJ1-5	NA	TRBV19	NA	TGTGCCAGTAGTATTATAGGGGCGAGCAATCAGCCCCAGCATTTT	CASSIIGASNQPQHF
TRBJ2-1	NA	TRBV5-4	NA	TGTGCCAGCAGCCCCGCGGCGGGCTCCTACAATGAGCAGTTCTTC	CASSPAAGSYNEQFF
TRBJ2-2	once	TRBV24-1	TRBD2	TGTGCCACCAGTGACCCGACTAGCGGGAGTGCCGGGGAGCTGTTTTTT	CATSDPTSGSAGELFF
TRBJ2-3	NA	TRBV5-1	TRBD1	TGCGCCAGCAGCTTAGGACAGGGGAGAGATACGCAGTATTTT	CASSLGQGRDTQYF
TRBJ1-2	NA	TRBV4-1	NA	TGCGCCAGCAGCCAAGTCTTTAGATCGACAGGAGACAACTATGGCTACACCTTC	CASSQVFRSTGDNYGYTF
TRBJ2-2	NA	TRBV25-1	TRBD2	TGTGCCAGCAGTGAAACCGGGACTAGCGCCTACACCGGGGAGCTGTTTTTT	CASSETGTSAYTGELFF
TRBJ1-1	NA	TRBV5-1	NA	TGCGCCAGCAGCTTAGTTCCTGGCATGAACACTGAAGCTTTCTTT	CASSLVPGMNTEAFF
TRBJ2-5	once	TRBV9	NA	TGTGCCAGCAGCGTCGGAGCCGACGGGGAGACCCAGTACTTC	CASSVGADGETQYF
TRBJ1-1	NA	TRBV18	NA	TGTGCCAGCTCACCCGCGACAGTGAACACTGAAGCTTTCTTT	CASSPATVNTEAFF